This T cell receptor (beta chain) was sequenced in a study of cytomegalovirus exposure and HLA in healthy donors. Both 60 Vbeta primers and 13 Jbeta primers went into the PCR. Repertoires were generated with immunoSEQ multiplex PCR, while TCRdb's copy carries only in-frame clones and drops some. Among about 120,000 clones listed, about four fifths were seen once. Germline assignment: CDR1 ENHRY and CDR2 SYGVKD. V was clipped by 6 bases and J by 3 bases, with 7 bases between them. The CDR3 contains 12 residues. The genes are TRBV10-3 and TRBJ2-3, with a tentative D call TRBD1 (5 bases). The sample consisted of PBMCs. The receptor was derived from a woman aged 18-30 years in good health and CMV-seronegative. For the CDR3, the DNA is TGTGCCATCAGCTACAGGACAGATACGCAGTATTTT. This gives the protein CAISYRTDTQYF.